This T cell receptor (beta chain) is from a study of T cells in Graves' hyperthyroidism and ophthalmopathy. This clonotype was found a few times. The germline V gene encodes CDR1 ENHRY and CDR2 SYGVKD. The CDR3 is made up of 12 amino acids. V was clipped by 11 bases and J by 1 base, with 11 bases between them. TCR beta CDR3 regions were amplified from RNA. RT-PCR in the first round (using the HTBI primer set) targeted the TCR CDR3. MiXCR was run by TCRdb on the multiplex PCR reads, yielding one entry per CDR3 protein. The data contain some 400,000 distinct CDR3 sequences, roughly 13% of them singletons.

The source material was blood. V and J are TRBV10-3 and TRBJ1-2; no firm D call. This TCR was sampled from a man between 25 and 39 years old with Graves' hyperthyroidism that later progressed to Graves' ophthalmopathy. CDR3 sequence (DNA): TGTGCCCACTCCGGGTATAACTATGGCTACACCTTC. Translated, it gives CAHSGYNYGYTF.